Reported below is one T cell receptor beta chain. Its antigen remains undetermined. No base quality information exists; no much larger clone differs at one position. Receptor amplification or capture employed PCR. Sequencing used an Illumina HiSeq 2500. TCR library preparation used molecular barcoding, with unique molecular identifiers applied to normalize quantification of the TCRbeta repertoire. In-frame beta chains were kept once TCRdb had trimmed the public reads at Q25 with fastp and called clones with MiXCR. Identical CDR3 proteins give one entry, which carries the most common genes and DNA. The table for this sample lists 200,000 to 300,000 distinct CDR3 sequences; more than 10% of them were counted only once. Clones ranked in the top ten supply 2% to 3% of the sample. From the cysteine through the phenylalanine, the CDR3 covers 14 amino acids. CDR3 DNA is the only sequence kept; it has 42 bases, read in frame from the first base. Trimming takes 3 bases from V and 0 bases from J, and the germline ends sit 12 bases apart. CDR1 and CDR2, per the germline V gene (reference sequence), are DFQATT and SNEGSKA.

The source of the sample is a study of T-cell reconstitution after alpha-beta-depleted transplantation in children (dated by TCRdb to the mid-2010s). General notes on the study: The study quantitatively tracked T-cell immune reconstitution after TCRalphabeta/CD19-depleted allogeneic hematopoietic cell transplantation in children using TCR repertoire profiling.

The specimen comprised PBMCs from the stem cell graft donor, sampled from the stem cell graft. The sequence links TRBV20-1 to TRBJ2-7; a weak D assignment points to TRBD1 (6 bases agree). The sequence was obtained from a human donor who donated a stem cell graft to a child with acute lymphoblastic leukemia. The nucleotide sequence reads as follows: TGCAGTGCTAGTCGGGACACCAGCTCCTACGAGCAGTACTTC. Translated, this gives CSASRDTSSYEQYF.